The T cell receptor (beta chain) described here comes from a study of shared clonotypes between healthy human individuals. Study-wide context: Each donor contributed plates that comprised three CD4 naive, three CD4 memory, two CD8 naive and one CD8 memory.

The CDR3 length is 15 residues. CDR1 and CDR2 (germline): SGHRS, YFSETQ. Trimming shortened V by 2 bases and J by 0 bases, and 9 bases separated the two germline ends. This table comes from immunoSEQ multiplex PCR, and its TCRdb copy is limited to in-frame clones, with some not included. The table includes more than 1 million clones, roughly 74% detected once. Findings of the study overall: Apart from blood, nothing was sampled; tissue repertoires likely differ. Clonotypes that were shared across four donors made up around 5% of naive CD4 clonotypes.

For this clone: The antigen remains unidentified.

The chain employs TRBV5-1 and TRBJ1-3, with D unresolved. The sample was memory CD4+ T cells from PBMCs. Documented subset: CD45RA-negative fraction. The sequence derives from a man aged 18-30 years in good health. Some clones in this sample may be carry-over from other donors' samples. The CDR3 sequence: CASSLRESSGNTIYF. Written as DNA, the CDR3 is TGCGCCAGCAGCTTACGGGAGAGCTCTGGAAACACCATATATTTT.